The 21 T cell receptor beta chains reported below all come from one sample, sequenced in a study of regulatory T cells in long-lasting Graves disease. Arm-PCR of CDR3 regions with iRepertoire HTBI primers generated TCR beta libraries. TCRdb re-called the multiplex PCR reads through MiXCR, storing one row per CDR3 protein. The repertoire consists of some 470,000 distinct CDR3 sequences, with around a fifth occurring once and the leading ten covering 7.1%. Indicated time point: persistent/refractory GD, antithyroid drugs over 5 years with positive TRAb. With RNA extracted from PBMCs as input, the TCR library was made. The sequenced sample was peripheral blood mononuclear cells (PBMCs), obtained when the disease was refractory, from a patient treated with antithyroid drugs. These receptors all stem from a female donor with Graves disease.

The chain joins TRBV19 to TRBJ1-6, with D perhaps TRBD1 (6 bases). CDR3 length equals 16 residues. V was cut by 4 bases and J by 10 bases, with 20 bases left in between. Per germline, CDR1 LNHDA and CDR2 SQIVND (reference sequence). The DNA for the CDR3 is TGTGCCAGTAGTACTCATACACAGGGTTATGGATCACCCCTCCACTTT. Residues: CASSTHTQGYGSPLHF.

This chain links TRBV7-9 with TRBJ1-2; 8 nucleotides align to TRBD1. The CDR3 totals 15 residues. Germline values: CDR1 SEHNR, CDR2 FQNEAQ (reference sequence). The J segment lost 4 bases and the V segment lost 2 bases, leaving 6 bases of the junction unmatched. The CDR3 sequence: CASSLPGQAFYGYTF. In DNA form, the CDR3 reads TGTGCCAGCAGCTTACCGGGACAGGCCTTCTATGGCTACACCTTC. Filled out from reference TRBV7-9 and TRBJ1-2, the complete variable domain reads DTGVSQNPRHKITKRGQNVTFRCDPISEHNRLYWYRQTLGQGPEFLTYFQNEAQLEKSRLLSDRFSAERPKGSFSTLEIQRTEQGDSAMYLCASSLPGQAFYGYTFGSGTRLTVV.

The sample holds many counts of this clonotype. The chain has TRBV2 and TRBJ1-2; possibly TRBD1 for D (5 bases). The germline gives CDR1 SNHLY, CDR2 FYNNEI. The CDR3 totals 14 residues. Trimming removed 6 bases from V and 4 bases from J, with 15 bases in between. CDR3 in amino acids: CASSANSGSYGYTF. CDR3 DNA: TGTGCCAGCAGCGCAAATTCAGGGAGCTATGGCTACACCTTC.

The V call is TRBV7-9, the J call TRBJ2-2; 7 nucleotides match TRBD2. Germline CDR1 SEHNR, CDR2 FQNEAQ (reference sequence). The CDR3 runs to 16 residues. The V gene end was trimmed by 3 bases and the J gene end by 0 bases; junction bases not matched to a gene: 4. The CDR3 loop is CASSLPGLPNTGELFF. The CDR3 bases are TGTGCCAGCAGCTTGCCGGGACTACCGAACACCGGGGAGCTGTTTTTT. Drawing the rest from reference TRBV7-9 and TRBJ2-2, the complete variable domain is DTGVSQNPRHKITKRGQNVTFRCDPISEHNRLYWYRQTLGQGPEFLTYFQNEAQLEKSRLLSDRFSAERPKGSFSTLEIQRTEQGDSAMYLCASSLPGLPNTGELFFGEGSRLTVL.

The chain combines TRBV9 with TRBJ2-1, with 7 bases fitting TRBD2. The germline CDR1 and CDR2 sequences are SGDLS and YYNGEE. CDR3 length: 16 residues. V was clipped by 0 bases and J by 2 bases; unmatched bases: 5. This CDR3 is CASSVALAGAYNEQFF. The CDR3 nucleotides are TGTGCCAGCAGCGTAGCTCTCGCGGGGGCCTACAATGAGCAGTTCTTC.

The V gene is TRBV19, the J gene TRBJ2-7; no clear D. With 2 bases removed from V and 3 bases from J, the gap between germline ends came to 5 bases. This CDR3 is built from 12 residues. CDR1 LNHDA and CDR2 SQIVND come from the germline V gene (reference sequence). The CDR3 spells CASSISNYEQYF. Written as DNA, the CDR3 is TGTGCCAGTAGTATATCGAACTACGAGCAGTACTTC.

This clonotype came up many times. The V and J genes are TRBV20-1 and TRBJ2-2, with 7 nucleotides matching TRBD2. The V segment lost 4 bases and the J segment 3 bases; nucleotides outside the gene matches: 11. Germline CDR1 DFQATT, CDR2 SNEGSKA (reference sequence). The CDR3 runs to 16 residues. CDR3 DNA: TGCAGTGCTATAAGCCAAAGCGGGAAGGACACCGGGGAGCTGTTTTTT. Its translation: CSAISQSGKDTGELFF.

The chain joins TRBV2 to TRBJ2-1, with TRBD2 as a possible D gene (6 bases). Trimming removed 3 bases from V and 0 bases from J, with 15 bases in between. There are 17 residues in the CDR3. Germline V gene sequence: CDR1 SNHLY, CDR2 FYNNEI. CDR3: CASSDPRDLDSYNEQFF. The CDR3 DNA reads as TGTGCCAGCAGTGACCCGCGGGACCTGGACTCCTACAATGAGCAGTTCTTC.

This clonotype was seen many times. V is TRBV5-1 and J is TRBJ1-2; D ambiguous. The length of the CDR3 is 13 residues. The germline gives CDR1 SGHRS, CDR2 YFSETQ. V lost 0 bases, J lost 4 bases, and 7 bases lay in between. The DNA of the CDR3 is TGCGCCAGCAGCTTGGACAGAATCTATGGCTACACCTTC. Protein sequence: CASSLDRIYGYTF.

This clonotype was seen many times. This sequence joins TRBV12-5 and TRBJ2-7; D remains unclear. This CDR3 has 12 residues. CDR1 is LGHNT and CDR2 is FRNRAP in the germline V gene. V gave up 5 bases and J gave up 2 bases, with 7 bases separating them. CDR3: CASGPSTYEQYF. The CDR3 region has the DNA TGTGCTAGTGGTCCCTCGACCTACGAGCAGTACTTC.

The CDR3 region is CSALDRGMNTEAFF. CDR3 sequence (DNA): TGCAGTGCTTTGGACAGGGGAATGAACACTGAAGCTTTCTTT. This chain links TRBV20-1 with TRBJ1-1; TRBD1 matches at 9 bases. The germline V gene encodes CDR1 DFQATT and CDR2 SNEGSKA (reference sequence). CDR3 size: 14 residues. V lost 5 bases to trimming and J lost 0 bases; unmatched junction nucleotides: 4.

This chain uses TRBV29-1 with TRBJ1-1; 10 positions match TRBD1. The CDR3 runs 16 residues. The V gene's germline CDR1 is SQVTM and CDR2 ANQGSEA. J gave up 3 bases and V 7 bases, and 14 bases lay outside the gene matches. The CDR3 nucleotides read TGCAGCGCCGCGAATCGGGACAGGGGTTGGGACACTGAAGCTTTCTTT. Protein: CSAANRDRGWDTEAFF.

This clonotype came up many times. The rearrangement uses TRBV6-1 and TRBJ1-3; D unresolved. V lost 6 bases and J 2 bases, leaving 5 bases between the germline ends. There are 12 residues in the CDR3. CDR1 and CDR2 from the germline V gene are MNHNS and SASEGT. CDR3 nucleotides: TGTGCCAGCAGACCGACTGGAAACACCATATATTTT. It codes for CASRPTGNTIYF.

This clonotype was counted ten times or more. The rearrangement joins TRBV28 to TRBJ2-5; 8 nucleotides line up with TRBD2. Germline CDR1 reads MDHEN; CDR2 reads SYDVKM. There are 14 residues in the CDR3. V was pared by 2 bases and J by 5 bases, with 4 bases of the junction left unmatched. In DNA, the CDR3 is TGTGCCAGCAGTTTAACGGGAGGGCGGGAGACCCAGTACTTC. This translates into CASSLTGGRETQYF.

This clonotype showed up just a few times. The chain carries TRBV30 and TRBJ2-7, with 8 nucleotides matching TRBD2. Germline values: CDR1 GTSNPN, CDR2 SVGIG (reference sequence). The CDR3 has 14 residues. V lost 5 bases and J lost 4; bases outside the gene matches: 10. The CDR3 nucleotides read TGTGCCTGGGACCTGGCTAGCGGGCCATACGAGCAGTACTTC. It codes for CAWDLASGPYEQYF.

The rearrangement links TRBV5-1 to TRBJ2-7; TRBD1 aligns across 10 bases. Germline assignment: CDR1 SGHRS and CDR2 YFSETQ. Germline trimming cut 2 bases from V and 5 bases from J; bases unmatched to any gene: 7. The CDR3 runs to 15 residues. Here the CDR3 reads CASSLPDRGQDEQYF. CDR3 DNA sequence: TGCGCCAGCAGCTTACCCGACAGGGGGCAGGACGAGCAGTACTTC.

There are a few counts of this clonotype. The J gene is TRBJ2-7, the V gene TRBV28, with a weak D call TRBD2 (6 bases). CDR3 length: 14 amino acids. V shed 1 base and J shed 5 bases, with 12 bases lying between them. CDR1 is MDHEN, CDR2 SYDVKM, per germline. CDR3 nucleotide sequence: TGTGCCAGCAGTTTATCTCCGGGAGTAGACGAGCAGTACTTC. As protein: CASSLSPGVDEQYF.

The table lists this clonotype with a few counts. The J gene is TRBJ2-7, the V gene TRBV6-2 or TRBV6-3; D not certain. Germline V gives CDR1 MNHEY, CDR2 SVGEGT. The CDR3 consists of 11 residues. Trimming cost V 6 bases and J 6 bases, with 9 bases left between them. The CDR3 DNA sequence: TGTGCCAGCAGCTCCACAGCCGAGCAGTACTTC. This translates into CASSSTAEQYF.

The V and J genes are TRBV4-1 and TRBJ2-7; 7 bases fit TRBD2. Germline V gene data show CDR1 as MGHRA and CDR2 as YSYEKL. This CDR3 contains 15 residues. With V trimmed by 3 bases and J by 6 bases, 11 bases remained unmatched. The CDR3 region has the DNA TGCGCCAGCAGCCAGGGGGGGATGGGCGTCGCCGAGCAGTACTTC. It codes for CASSQGGMGVAEQYF.

This clonotype was seen at least ten times. The rearrangement joins TRBV28 to TRBJ2-7, with 8 positions matching TRBD2. The V and J ends lost 6 bases and 3 bases, in that order; junction bases with no gene match: 13. CDR3 length: 16 amino acids. CDR1 is MDHEN, CDR2 SYDVKM, per germline. CDR3 sequence: CASSGRTAGEFYEQYF. The CDR3 region has the DNA TGTGCCAGCAGCGGTCGAACAGCGGGAGAGTTCTACGAGCAGTACTTC.

The chain couples TRBV5-4 to TRBJ2-5; TRBD2 agrees at 7 bases. Germline assignment: CDR1 SGHNT and CDR2 YYREEE (reference sequence). The length of the CDR3 is 13 residues. The J segment lost 13 bases and the V segment lost 4 bases, leaving 13 bases of the junction unmatched. The CDR3, as DNA: TGTGCCAGCAGCCGACTTTCGGGGGGTGAACGGTACTTC. Amino acids: CASSRLSGGERYF.